These T cell receptor beta chains were read from a single sample in a study of T cells in Graves' hyperthyroidism and ophthalmopathy. MiXCR, applied by TCRdb to the multiplex PCR reads, yields one record per CDR3 protein. The sample has roughly 360,000 distinct CDR3 sequences, 13% seen once; the top ten hold less than 25%. The sequenced material came from blood. These receptors were obtained from a man in his thirties or forties with Graves' hyperthyroidism that later progressed to Graves' ophthalmopathy. Each CDR3 is given with its conserved first and last residue. The D gene is left open where the match is weak. Part of the rows lack a size; the others show once, few, many or a class for expanded clones.

. TRBJ1-1 . TRBV9 CASSVAPPPDEAFF TGTGCCAGCAGCGTGGCCCCCCCACCCGATGAAGCTTTCTTT
. TRBJ1-5 few TRBV4-1 CASSQDQPQGNGPQHF TGCGCCAGCAGCCAAGATCAACCTCAGGGTAATGGGCCCCAGCATTTT
TRBD2 TRBJ2-3 few TRBV20-1 CSARDRRASGGLTTDTQYF TGCAGTGCTAGAGATCGGAGGGCTAGCGGGGGCCTCACCACAGATACGCAGTATTTT
. TRBJ2-7 . TRBV19 CASSSAGSGYEQYF TGTGCCAGTAGTTCGGCAGGGAGCGGCTACGAGCAGTACTTC
TRBD1 TRBJ1-2 . TRBV29-1 CSVPGQGDGYTF TGCAGCGTTCCGGGACAGGGAGATGGCTACACCTTC
. TRBJ2-2 many TRBV11-2 CASSPLENTGELFF TGTGCCAGCAGCCCGCTGGAGAACACCGGGGAGCTGTTTTTT
. TRBJ2-7 many TRBV6-1 CASSSGHLSSYEQYF TGTGCCAGCAGTTCGGGACATCTGAGCTCCTACGAGCAGTACTTC
. TRBJ2-1 . TRBV7-9 CASSLFGYGNEQFF TGTGCCAGCAGCTTATTCGGTTATGGCAATGAGCAGTTCTTC
. TRBJ1-4 many TRBV20-1 CSALRAPTNEKLFF TGCAGTGCTCTCCGGGCCCCAACTAATGAAAAACTGTTTTTT
. TRBJ2-3 many TRBV28 CASSPFPERTQYF TGTGCCAGCAGTCCTTTTCCGGAAAGAACGCAGTATTTT
. TRBJ2-7 . TRBV2 CASKQQWSSYEQYF TGTGCCAGCAAGCAACAGTGGAGCTCCTACGAGCAGTACTTC
TRBD1 TRBJ1-4 . TRBV9 CASSVHDYRGRGEKLFF TGTGCCAGCAGCGTCCACGATTACAGGGGGCGAGGGGAAAAACTGTTTTTT
. TRBJ1-2 . TRBV11-2 CASSLGQACGYTF TGTGCCAGCAGCTTAGGACAGGCGTGTGGCTACACCTTC
. TRBJ1-2 many TRBV20-1 CSAQMALGGGYTF TGCAGTGCTCAAATGGCCCTTGGCGGTGGCTACACCTTC
. TRBJ2-3 . TRBV12-5 CASADSGSDTQYF TGTGCTAGTGCAGACTCAGGATCAGATACGCAGTATTTT
. TRBJ2-1 few TRBV2 CASSDGRGNEQFF TGTGCCAGCAGTGATGGGAGGGGGAATGAGCAGTTCTTC
TRBD1 TRBJ1-6 many TRBV2 CASRVNQGVRGSPLHF TGTGCCAGCAGGGTCAATCAGGGGGTCCGGGGTTCACCCCTCCACTTT
TRBD1 TRBJ2-7 . TRBV28 CASTLGGTGVYEQYF TGTGCCAGCACCTTAGGAGGGACAGGGGTCTACGAGCAGTACTTC
. TRBJ2-7 few TRBV5-5 CASSLGGDSYEQYF TGTGCCAGCAGCTTGGGTGGGGATTCCTACGAGCAGTACTTC
TRBD1 TRBJ1-5 few TRBV27 CATRDRDFYSNQPQHF TGTGCCACCAGGGACAGGGATTTTTATAGCAATCAGCCCCAGCATTTT
TRBD2 TRBJ2-2 . TRBV4-1 CASSQRRTSGGTGELFF TGCGCCAGCAGCCAAAGAAGGACTAGCGGGGGGACCGGGGAGCTGTTTTTT
. TRBJ1-3 many TRBV2 CASSEHSQSSGNTIYF TGTGCCAGCAGTGAACACAGCCAGAGCTCTGGAAACACCATATATTTT
. TRBJ1-2 few TRBV10-3 CAISTTTAFNGYTF TGTGCCATCAGTACCACGACAGCTTTTAATGGCTACACCTTC
TRBD1 TRBJ2-7 . TRBV13 CASEPRGQDRGYEQYF TGTGCCAGCGAGCCCCGAGGCCAAGACAGGGGTTACGAGCAGTACTTC
. TRBJ1-4 . TRBV9 CASSGTEEKLFF TGTGCCAGCAGCGGGACAGAGGAAAAACTGTTTTTT
TRBD1 TRBJ2-2 . TRBV9 CATSTGRVGELFF TGTGCCACCTCGACAGGGCGGGTCGGGGAGCTGTTTTTT
. TRBJ1-1 many TRBV7-9 CASTPDPLEAFF TGTGCCAGCACCCCTGACCCCCTTGAAGCTTTCTTT
. TRBJ1-4 . TRBV10-3 CAISAGSTNEKLFF TGTGCCATCAGTGCGGGATCAACTAATGAAAAACTGTTTTTT
TRBD1 TRBJ2-7 many TRBV20-1 CSARDTGVLTSYEQYF TGCAGTGCTAGAGATACAGGGGTCCTAACCTCCTACGAGCAGTACTTC
TRBD1 TRBJ1-6 many TRBV9 CASSVGAGGSPLHF TGTGCCAGCAGCGTAGGCGCAGGGGGTTCACCCCTCCACTTT
TRBD2 TRBJ2-3 many TRBV11-2 CASSQIAGGRTDTQYF TGTGCCAGCAGCCAGATAGCGGGGGGGCGCACAGATACGCAGTATTTT
. TRBJ1-6 many TRBV20-1 CSVTGELGNSPLHF TGCAGTGTTACGGGGGAGCTAGGTAATTCACCCCTCCACTTT
TRBD1 TRBJ1-1 many TRBV5-1 CASSLRGQALVNTEAFF TGCGCCAGCAGCTTGCGGGGACAGGCCCTTGTGAACACTGAAGCTTTCTTT
. TRBJ2-5 few TRBV27 CASRAAISETQYF TGTGCCAGCAGGGCCGCGATTTCTGAGACCCAGTACTTC
. TRBJ1-2 many TRBV20-1 CSARGGDPLYGYTF TGCAGTGCTAGAGGGGGGGACCCGTTATATGGCTACACCTTC
. TRBJ2-4 . TRBV11-3 CASAGQNIQYF TGTGCCAGCGCGGGACAAAACATTCAGTACTTC
. TRBJ2-5 few TRBV7-9 CASTIRGDGETQYF TGTGCCAGCACCATCAGGGGGGACGGGGAGACCCAGTACTTC
. TRBJ2-3 many TRBV7-9 CASSGRGTDTQYF TGTGCCAGCAGCGGAAGGGGCACAGATACGCAGTATTTT
. TRBJ1-6 few TRBV7-9 CASSRDTTNSPLHF TGTGCCAGCAGCCGGGATACAACTAATTCACCCCTCCACTTT
. TRBJ2-2 few TRBV18 CASSQLESGELFF TGTGCCAGCTCACAACTAGAGTCCGGGGAGCTGTTTTTT
TRBD2 TRBJ2-1 many TRBV7-6 CASSLSGGAYNEQFF TGTGCCAGCAGCTTGAGCGGGGGGGCCTACAATGAGCAGTTCTTC
TRBD1 TRBJ2-7 many TRBV2 CASSFTGTGLRPYEQYF TGTGCCAGCAGTTTCACCGGGACAGGATTAAGACCCTACGAGCAGTACTTC
TRBD1 TRBJ2-2 many TRBV7-8 CASSLTSGQGYTGELFF TGTGCCAGCAGCTTAACGTCTGGACAGGGATACACCGGGGAGCTGTTTTTT
. TRBJ2-7 few TRBV6-5 CASSYGGSPPYEQYF TGTGCCAGCAGTTACGGGGGGAGCCCCCCCTACGAGCAGTACTTC
TRBD2 TRBJ2-1 many TRBV20-1 CSARDGRGAGNEQFF TGCAGTGCTAGAGATGGGCGGGGGGCAGGGAATGAGCAGTTCTTC
. TRBJ1-5 many TRBV13 CASSLRNMAPQHF TGTGCCAGCAGCTTGAGAAACATGGCGCCCCAGCATTTT
TRBD2 TRBJ2-5 many TRBV12-5 CASGLAAGWGGFQETQYF TGTGCTAGTGGTTTGGCGGCGGGCTGGGGGGGTTTCCAAGAGACCCAGTACTTC
TRBD2 TRBJ2-1 . TRBV6-1 CASSSALERGRYNEQFF TGTGCCAGCAGTTCCGCCCTGGAGCGGGGGAGGTACAATGAGCAGTTCTTC
. TRBJ1-1 many TRBV19 CASSIISAGNTEAFF TGTGCCAGTAGTATTATCTCCGCTGGGAACACTGAAGCTTTCTTT
TRBD1 TRBJ1-5 few TRBV7-9 CASSFTGAADTQHF TGTGCCAGCAGCTTTACAGGGGCGGCAGATACGCAGCATTTT
. TRBJ2-5 many TRBV3-1 CASSQTGSGETQYF TGTGCCAGCAGCCAGACAGGTTCGGGGGAGACCCAGTACTTC
. TRBJ1-2 once TRBV5-1 CASSFFGEGGYTF TGCGCCAGCAGCTTCTTTGGGGAGGGTGGCTACACCTTC
. TRBJ2-2 . TRBV6-7 CASTDATGELFF TGTGCCAGCACCGATGCTACCGGGGAGCTGTTTTTT
. TRBJ1-5 few TRBV4-2 CASSQDRVSFPQHF TGTGCCAGCAGCCAAGACCGGGTGTCGTTCCCCCAGCATTTT
. TRBJ2-2 . TRBV2 CASAGGKNTGELFF TGTGCCAGCGCCGGCGGAAAGAACACCGGGGAGCTGTTTTTT
. TRBJ2-7 few TRBV2 CASRGLGTYEQYF TGTGCCAGCAGAGGACTTGGAACCTACGAGCAGTACTTC
. TRBJ1-3 few TRBV6-1 CASSYDPGSSGNTIYF TGTGCCAGCAGTTACGATCCGGGGAGCTCTGGAAACACCATATATTTT
. TRBJ2-5 . TRBV5-1 CASSLGWTAETQYF TGCGCCAGCAGCTTGGGGTGGACAGCAGAGACCCAGTACTTC
TRBD1 TRBJ1-5 . TRBV10-3 CAISTGEGQPQHF TGTGCCATCAGTACAGGGGAAGGGCAGCCCCAGCATTTT
TRBD1 TRBJ1-1 few TRBV4-1 CASSITGDAEAFF TGCGCCAGCAGCATTACAGGGGACGCTGAAGCTTTCTTT